This TCR beta chain was retrieved from a study of T cells in Graves' hyperthyroidism and ophthalmopathy. Study-wide results and caveats: A median about 7 months before onset, the model predicted ophthalmopathy.

A word on this clonotype: What it recognizes is unknown.

The V segment lost 0 bases and the J segment 2 bases; nucleotides outside the gene matches: 8. This CDR3 is built from 19 residues. The V gene's germline CDR1 is SGHTA and CDR2 FQGTGA. Amplified regions were TCR beta CDR3 sequences from RNA transcripts. A set of HTBI primers served as the primers for a first-round RT-PCR of the TCR CDR3. TCRdb processed the multiplex PCR reads anew with MiXCR; each CDR3 protein has one entry. The table includes fewer than 750,000 distinct CDR3 sequences, 13% to 15% detected once. V usage is TRBV7-3 and J usage is TRBJ2-3; TRBD2 agrees at 13 bases. The sequence derives from a woman aged 45-59 years with Graves' ophthalmopathy. The material sequenced was blood. The CDR3 DNA follows: TGTGCCAGCAGCTTAACTGGACTAGCGGGAGTTCCCCACACAGATACGCAGTATTTT. Translating gives CASSLTGLAGVPHTDTQYF.